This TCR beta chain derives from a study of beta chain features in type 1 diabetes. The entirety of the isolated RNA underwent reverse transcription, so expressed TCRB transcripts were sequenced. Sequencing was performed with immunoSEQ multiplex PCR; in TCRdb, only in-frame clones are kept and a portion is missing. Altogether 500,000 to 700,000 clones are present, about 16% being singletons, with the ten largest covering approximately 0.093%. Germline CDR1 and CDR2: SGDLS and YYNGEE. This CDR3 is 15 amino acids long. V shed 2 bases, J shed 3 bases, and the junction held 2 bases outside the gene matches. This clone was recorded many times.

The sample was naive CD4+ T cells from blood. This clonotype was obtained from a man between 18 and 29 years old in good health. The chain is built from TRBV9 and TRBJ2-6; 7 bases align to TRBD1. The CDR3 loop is CASSVDRVGANVLTF. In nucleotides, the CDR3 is TGTGCCAGCAGCGTCGACAGGGTTGGGGCCAACGTCCTGACTTTC.